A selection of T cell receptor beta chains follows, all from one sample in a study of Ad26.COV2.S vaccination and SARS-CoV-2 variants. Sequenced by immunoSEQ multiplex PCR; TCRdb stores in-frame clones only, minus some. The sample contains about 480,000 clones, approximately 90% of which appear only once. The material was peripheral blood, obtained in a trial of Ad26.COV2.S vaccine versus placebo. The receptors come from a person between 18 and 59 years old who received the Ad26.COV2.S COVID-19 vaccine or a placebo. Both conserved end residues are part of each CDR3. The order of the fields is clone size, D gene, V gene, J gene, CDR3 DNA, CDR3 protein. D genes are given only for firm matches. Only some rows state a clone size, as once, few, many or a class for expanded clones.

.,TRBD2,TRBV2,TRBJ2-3,TGTGCCAGCAGTGAACTAGCGGGAGGGGAAGATACGCAGTATTTT,CASSELAGGEDTQYF
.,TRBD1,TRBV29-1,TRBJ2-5,TGCAGCGTTCCCCACGACAGGGGGCCGGGGGAGACCCAGTACTTC,CSVPHDRGPGETQYF
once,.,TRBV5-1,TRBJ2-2,TGCGCCAGCAGGGCAGGGACGAACACCGGGGAGCTGTTTTTT,CASRAGTNTGELFF
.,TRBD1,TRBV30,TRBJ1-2,TGTGCCTGGAGTGCGACAGGGTCTCGCTACACCTTC,CAWSATGSRYTF
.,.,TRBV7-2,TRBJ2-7,TGTGCCAGCAGCAACACACTATACGAGCAGTACTTC,CASSNTLYEQYF
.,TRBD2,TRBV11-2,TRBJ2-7,TGTGCCAGCAGCCGCTCTTCTAGCGGGAGCTACGAGCAGTACTTC,CASSRSSSGSYEQYF
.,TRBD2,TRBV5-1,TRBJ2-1,TGCGCCAGCAGTCCCGAACTAGCGGGAGGGCTTAATGAGCAGTTCTTC,CASSPELAGGLNEQFF
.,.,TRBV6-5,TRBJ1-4,TGTGCCAGCAGTTACGGCCTAGGGGGGAATGAAAAACTGTTTTTT,CASSYGLGGNEKLFF
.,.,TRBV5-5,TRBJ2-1,TGTGCCAGCAGCCAAGGACTGAGCATTGGCAATGAGCAGTTCTTC,CASSQGLSIGNEQFF
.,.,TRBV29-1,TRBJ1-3,TGCAGCGCCACCCAAGCCTCTGGAAACACCATATATTTT,CSATQASGNTIYF
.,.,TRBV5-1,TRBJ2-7,TGCGCCAGCAGCTTGAATTCCGGCGAGCAGTACTTC,CASSLNSGEQYF
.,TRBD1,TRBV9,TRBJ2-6,TGTGCCAGCAGCGGGGCCCACAGGGGCGCTCCTCTCGTCCTGACTTTC,CASSGAHRGAPLVLTF
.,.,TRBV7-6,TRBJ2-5,TGTGCCAGCAGCTTAACCGGGGGCCAAGAGACCCAGTACTTC,CASSLTGGQETQYF
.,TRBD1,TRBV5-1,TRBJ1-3,TGCGCCAGCAGCTTGGCATGGGGACAGGGGACGGACACCATATATTTT,CASSLAWGQGTDTIYF
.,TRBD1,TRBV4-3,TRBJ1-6,TGCGCCAGCAGGGGGACAGCGGCTAATAATTCACCCCTCCACTTT,CASRGTAANNSPLHF
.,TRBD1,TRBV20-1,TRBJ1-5,TGCAGTGCTAGTCAGGGGGTAAATCAGCCCCAGCATTTT,CSASQGVNQPQHF
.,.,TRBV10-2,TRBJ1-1,TGCGCCAGCAGTGAGTCGAATGGGGACACTGAAGCTTTCTTT,CASSESNGDTEAFF
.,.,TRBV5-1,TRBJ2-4,TGCGCCAGCAGCTTGGAGGCAGGGGTTGCCAAAAACATTCAGTACTTC,CASSLEAGVAKNIQYF
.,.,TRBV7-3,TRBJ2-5,TGTGCCAGCAGCCGGGGTGGTACCTGGGGAGAGACCCAGTACTTC,CASSRGGTWGETQYF
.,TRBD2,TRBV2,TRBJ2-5,TGTGCCATCTACCCTGTCGGGACTAGCGGGAGTTCGGAGACCCAGTACTTC,CAIYPVGTSGSSETQYF
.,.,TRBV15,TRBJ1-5,TGTGCCACCAGCAGAGATAGGGGTCAGCCCCAGCATTTT,CATSRDRGQPQHF
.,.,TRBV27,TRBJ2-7,TGTGCCAGCAGTCCCTCCGTGACCTCCAGCTCCTACGAGCAGTACTTC,CASSPSVTSSSYEQYF
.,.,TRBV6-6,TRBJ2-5,TGTGCCAGCAGTTACTCAGTCGAGAGACCCGGGGAGACCCAGTACTTC,CASSYSVERPGETQYF
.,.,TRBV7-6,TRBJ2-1,TGTGCCAGCGCTAGGACAGTGGGGGTAGAGCAGTTCTTC,CASARTVGVEQFF
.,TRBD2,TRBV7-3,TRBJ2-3,TGTGCCAGCAGCTTAGCCGGGGGGAGAGGAGATACGCAGTATTTT,CASSLAGGRGDTQYF
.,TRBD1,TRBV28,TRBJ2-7,TGTGCCAGCAGGGATCGACAGGGGGCGTACGAGCAGTACTTC,CASRDRQGAYEQYF
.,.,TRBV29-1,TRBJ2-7,TGCAGCGTCCGACGAGGGCTAGCTGGGACCTACGAGCAGTACTTC,CSVRRGLAGTYEQYF
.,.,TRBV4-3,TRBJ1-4,TGCGCCAGCAGCCAAGATGCGGGGGGGAGCAATGAAAAACTGTTTTTT,CASSQDAGGSNEKLFF
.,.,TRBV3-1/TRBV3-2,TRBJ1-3,TGTGCCAGCAGCCAAGACAGGATCCGCTCTGGAAACACCATATATTTT,CASSQDRIRSGNTIYF
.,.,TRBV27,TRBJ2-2,TGTGCCAGCGGGGTCAACACCGGGGAGCTGTTTTTT,CASGVNTGELFF
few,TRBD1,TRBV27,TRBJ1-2,TGTGCCAGCAGTTTAAAAGGGACAGCGTATTCTAACTATGGCTACACCTTC,CASSLKGTAYSNYGYTF
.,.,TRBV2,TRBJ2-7,TGTGCCAGCCAGTTAGCGAGAGACCCCTACGAGCAGTACTTC,CASQLARDPYEQYF
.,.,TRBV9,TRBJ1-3,TGTGCCAGCAGCCACTTTGGGGCAGGTCGAAACACCATATATTTT,CASSHFGAGRNTIYF
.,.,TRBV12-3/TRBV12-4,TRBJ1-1,TGTGCCAGCAGTCTGACGCTCACTGAAGCTTTCTTT,CASSLTLTEAFF
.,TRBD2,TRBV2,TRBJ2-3,TGTGCCAGCAGCACGGGAGGGGCTGGCCCAACAGATACGCAGTATTTT,CASSTGGAGPTDTQYF
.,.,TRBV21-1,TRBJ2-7,TGTGCCAGCAGCCTTCTAGGACGCGCCTACGAGCAGTACTTC,CASSLLGRAYEQYF
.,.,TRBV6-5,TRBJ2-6,TGTGCCAGCAGTCACACGGGGAGTGGGGCCAACGTCCTGACTTTC,CASSHTGSGANVLTF
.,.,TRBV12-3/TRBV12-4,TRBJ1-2,TGTGCCAGCAGTTTGATGGGGGCCCATGGCTACACCTTC,CASSLMGAHGYTF
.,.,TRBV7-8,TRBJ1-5,TGTGCCAGCAGCTTAGGCAGTAGAGTCGATCAGCCCCAGCATTTT,CASSLGSRVDQPQHF
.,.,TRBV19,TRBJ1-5,TGTGCCAGTAGTACCGAGGGGACATCAAATTACAATCAGCCCCAGCATTTT,CASSTEGTSNYNQPQHF
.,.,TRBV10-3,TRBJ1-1,TGTGCCATCAGACAAGACACTGAAGCTTTCTTT,CAIRQDTEAFF
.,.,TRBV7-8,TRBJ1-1,TGTGCCAGCAGCCCGCCGCAGAACACTGAAGCTTTCTTT,CASSPPQNTEAFF
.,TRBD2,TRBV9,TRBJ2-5,TGTGCCAGCAGCGTGGCCACTAGCGGGAGTCAAGAGACCCAGTACTTC,CASSVATSGSQETQYF
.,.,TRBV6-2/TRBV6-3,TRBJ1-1,TGTGCCAGCAGTTACCCCTTATTCCAACAACAGGGGAACACTGAAGCTTTCTTT,CASSYPLFQQQGNTEAFF
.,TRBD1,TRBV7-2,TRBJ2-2,TGTGCCAGCAGCCTCAGACAGGGGAACGGGGAGCTGTTTTTT,CASSLRQGNGELFF
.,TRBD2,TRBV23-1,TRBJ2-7,TGCGCCAGCAGTCAATCTCCCGCGGGAGTCGATTACTACGAGCAGTACTTC,CASSQSPAGVDYYEQYF
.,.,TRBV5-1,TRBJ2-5,TGCGCCAGCAGTCCTGAGCCGGGAGTTTTTAGGACCCAGTACTTC,CASSPEPGVFRTQYF
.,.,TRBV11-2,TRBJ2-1,TGTGCCAGCAGCTTACAGCAGTCGGCCTACAATGAGCAGTTCTTC,CASSLQQSAYNEQFF
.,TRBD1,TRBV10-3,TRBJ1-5,TGTGCCATCAGTGGGGACAGCTATCAGCCCCAGCATTTT,CAISGDSYQPQHF
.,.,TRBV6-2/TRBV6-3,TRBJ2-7,TGTGCCAGCAGTCCCCGAAGGCGAGGGGGGGCCTACGAGCAGTACTTC,CASSPRRRGGAYEQYF
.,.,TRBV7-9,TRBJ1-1,TGTGCCAGCAGCCCCCCGTTCGGTAGACAAAATGCGGGCACTGAAGCTTTCTTT,CASSPPFGRQNAGTEAFF
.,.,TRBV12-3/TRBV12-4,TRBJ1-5,TGTGCCAGCAGTTTGCGCAGCAATCAGCCCCAGCATTTT,CASSLRSNQPQHF
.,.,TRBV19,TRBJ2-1,TGTGCCAGTAGTATAAGTGTAAACAATGAGCAGTTCTTC,CASSISVNNEQFF
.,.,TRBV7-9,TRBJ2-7,TGTGCCAGCAGCTTAGGTGGGTCTGACCCCTACGAGCAGTACTTC,CASSLGGSDPYEQYF
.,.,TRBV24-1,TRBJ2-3,TGTGCCACCAGTGATCAAAACTCTCGTGGGCATCCAGATACGCAGTATTTT,CATSDQNSRGHPDTQYF
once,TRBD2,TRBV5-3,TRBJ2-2,TGTGCCAGAAGCAGACACGGACTAGCGGAAAAGAACACCGGGGAGCTGTTTTTT,CARSRHGLAEKNTGELFF
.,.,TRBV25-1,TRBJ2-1,TGTGCCAGCAGTCATATATATGAGCAGTTCTTC,CASSHIYEQFF
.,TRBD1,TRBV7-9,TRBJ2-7,TGTGCCAGCAGCTTAGAAGGGACAGGGGGCCGCGAGCAGTACTTC,CASSLEGTGGREQYF